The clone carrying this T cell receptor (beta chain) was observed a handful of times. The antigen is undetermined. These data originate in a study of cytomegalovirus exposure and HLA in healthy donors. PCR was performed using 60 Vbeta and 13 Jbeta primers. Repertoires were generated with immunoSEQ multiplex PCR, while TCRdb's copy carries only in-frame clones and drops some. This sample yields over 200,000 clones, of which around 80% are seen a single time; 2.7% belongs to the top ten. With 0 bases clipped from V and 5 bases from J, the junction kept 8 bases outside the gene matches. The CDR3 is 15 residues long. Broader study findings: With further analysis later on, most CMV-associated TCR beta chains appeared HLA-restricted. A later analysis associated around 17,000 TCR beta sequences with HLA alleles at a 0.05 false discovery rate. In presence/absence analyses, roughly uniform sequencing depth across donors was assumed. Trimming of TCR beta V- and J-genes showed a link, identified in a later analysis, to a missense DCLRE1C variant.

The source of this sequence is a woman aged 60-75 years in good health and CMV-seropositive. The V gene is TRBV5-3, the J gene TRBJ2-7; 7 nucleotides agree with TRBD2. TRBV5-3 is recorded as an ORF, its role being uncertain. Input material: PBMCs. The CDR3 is CARSLGGREDDEQYF. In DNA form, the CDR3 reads TGTGCCAGAAGCTTGGGAGGTCGGGAGGACGACGAGCAGTACTTC.